The next 28 T cell receptor beta chains were all read from a single sample in a study of blood T cell repertoires in COVID-19. Libraries were prepared by immunoSEQ multiplex PCR; TCRdb keeps only in-frame clonotypes and omits some of them. The table includes fewer than 350,000 clones, around 81% detected once. The sequenced sample consisted of peripheral blood. The receptor set was obtained from an older woman with active or convalescent COVID-19.

The chain employs TRBV6-5 and TRBJ2-5; the match to TRBD1 covers 11 bases. Germline V gene lookup returns CDR1 MNHEY and CDR2 SVGAGI. CDR3 length equals 14 residues. V lost 7 bases to trimming and J lost 4 bases; unmatched junction nucleotides: 5. The CDR3 nucleotides are TGTGCCAGCACAGGACAGGGGGCCGGAGAGACCCAGTACTTC. Protein sequence: CASTGQGAGETQYF.

Here the CDR3 reads CASSNYDTEAFF. Here the CDR3 DNA reads TGTGCCAGCAGCAATTATGACACTGAAGCTTTCTTT. The chain couples TRBV9 to TRBJ1-1; D is undetermined. V lost 4 bases, J lost 3 bases, and 7 bases lay in between. The CDR3 extends over 12 amino acids. CDR1 is SGDLS, CDR2 YYNGEE, per germline.

The sample holds one count of this clone. This chain uses TRBV11-2 with TRBJ1-6, with D possibly matching TRBD1 (5 bases). Germline CDR1 SGHAT, CDR2 FQNNGV. This CDR3 has 17 residues. V was clipped by 6 bases and J by 6 bases, with 21 bases between them. CDR3: CASRAPGGTSANSPLHF. As DNA, the CDR3 is TGTGCCAGCAGAGCTCCCGGGGGTACTTCGGCTAATTCACCCCTCCACTTT.

The chain joins TRBV9 to TRBJ1-2; the match to TRBD1 covers 7 bases. With V trimmed by 0 bases and J by 8 bases, 10 bases remained unmatched. The CDR3 covers 15 residues. CDR1 is SGDLS, CDR2 YYNGEE, per germline. The CDR3 DNA sequence: TGTGCCAGCAGCGTAGTTGGAGGGGGCGGTAGGGGCTACACCTTC. Amino acid sequence: CASSVVGGGGRGYTF.

The CDR3 reads CASSVVGGGNQPQHF. CDR3 coding DNA: TGTGCCAGCAGCGTGGTAGGGGGCGGCAATCAGCCCCAGCATTTT. This chain joins TRBV6-4 and TRBJ1-5, with 7 bases fitting TRBD1. V dropped 6 bases and J dropped 2; count of bases not matched to a gene: 7. Germline-derived CDR1 and CDR2 are MRHNA and SNTAGT. The CDR3 covers 15 residues.

The CDR3 reads CASSYFPGQYRVNEKLFF. In DNA, the CDR3 is TGTGCCAGCAGCTACTTTCCGGGACAGTACCGAGTTAATGAAAAACTGTTTTTT. The chain joins TRBV4-2 to TRBJ1-4; 7 bases match TRBD1. The CDR3 runs to 18 residues. With V trimmed by 5 bases and J by 4 bases, 16 bases remained unmatched. Germline-derived CDR1 and CDR2 are LGHNA and YNFKEQ.

This chain uses TRBV5-6 with TRBJ2-3; 11 bases are shared with TRBD2. J lost 0 bases, V lost 5 bases, and 11 bases had no gene match. The CDR3 spans 18 residues. Germline values: CDR1 SGHDT, CDR2 YYEEEE. For the CDR3, the DNA is TGTGCCAGCAGTCCCATTGTAGCGGGGGGGCCGAGCACAGATACGCAGTATTTT. Its protein is CASSPIVAGGPSTDTQYF.

This CDR3 reads CAWRKEGTNEKLFF. CDR3 sequence (DNA): TGTGCCTGGAGGAAGGAGGGCACTAATGAAAAACTGTTTTTT. The chain links TRBV30 to TRBJ1-4; D is undetermined. The CDR3 runs to 14 residues. The V gene lost 3 bases and the J gene lost 2 bases, with 10 bases spanning the gap. Germline loops: CDR1 GTSNPN, CDR2 SVGIG (reference sequence).

The chain couples TRBV6-6 to TRBJ2-3, with 7 bases aligning to TRBD2. After removal of 5 bases from V and 1 base from J, the junction contained 12 bases not matched to a gene. This CDR3 region has 17 residues. Germline V gene sequence: CDR1 MNHNY, CDR2 SVGAGI (reference sequence). CDR3 sequence reads: CASSPHPGTMGTDTQYF. In DNA form, the CDR3 reads TGTGCCAGCAGTCCCCACCCCGGGACTATGGGCACAGATACGCAGTATTTT.

The rearrangement links TRBV11-3 to TRBJ1-2; maybe TRBD1 (5 bases). This CDR3 region has 14 residues. V was clipped by 1 base and J by 1 base, with 7 bases between them. Germline CDR1 is SGHNT and CDR2 is YENEEA. CDR3 in DNA: TGTGCCAGCAGCTTAGTGACAGATAACTATGGCTACACCTTC. Its translation is CASSLVTDNYGYTF.

This clone was observed a handful of times. The chain employs TRBV7-2 and TRBJ2-6; D is unclear. The germline V gene has CDR1 SGHTA and CDR2 FQGNSA. CDR3 size: 16 residues. Trimming stripped 1 base from V and 3 bases from J, with 10 bases between. CDR3 sequence (DNA): TGTGCCAGCAGCTTAGAAGCTGCCCTTGGGGCCAACGTCCTGACTTTC. This gives the protein CASSLEAALGANVLTF.

The V call is TRBV19, the J call TRBJ1-5, with D tentatively TRBD1 (5 bases). The CDR3 loop spans 14 amino acids. Trimming stripped 4 bases from V and 5 bases from J, with 12 bases between. Germline assignment: CDR1 LNHDA and CDR2 SQIVND (reference sequence). CDR3 amino acids: CASSNTGVDQPQHF. The CDR3 DNA sequence: TGTGCCAGTAGTAATACAGGAGTTGATCAGCCCCAGCATTTT.

J is TRBJ2-5 and V is TRBV7-8; possibly TRBD1 for D (6 bases). There are 14 residues in the CDR3. The germline gives CDR1 SGHVS, CDR2 FQNEAQ. V was trimmed by 2 bases and J by 2 bases, leaving 9 bases between them. The CDR3 DNA follows: TGTGCCAGCAGCTTAAGGGACACACAAGAGACCCAGTACTTC. Its protein product is CASSLRDTQETQYF. The variable domain in full, with the rest retrieved from reference TRBV7-8 and TRBJ2-5, is GAGVSQSPRYKVAKRGQDVALRCDPISGHVSLFWYQQALGQGPEFLTYFQNEAQLDKSGLPSDRFFAERPEGSVSTLKIQRTQQEDSAVYLCASSLRDTQETQYFGPGTRLLVL.

This clone was detected only a few times. This chain joins TRBV7-3 and TRBJ1-1; unclear D gene. Germline CDR1 and CDR2: SGHTA and FQGTGA. The CDR3 runs to 13 residues. Trimming took 5 bases from V and 1 from J, leaving 8 bases between them. This CDR3 reads CASSKTRNTEAFF. DNA of the CDR3: TGTGCCAGCAGCAAGACAAGGAACACTGAAGCTTTCTTT.

The gene calls are TRBV15 and TRBJ2-3; 7 bases line up with TRBD1. Per germline, CDR1 LNHNV and CDR2 YYDKDF (reference sequence). Trimming cost V 1 base and J 6 bases; bases outside gene matches: 7. The CDR3 contains 15 residues. Here the CDR3 reads CATSRVPGGHDTQYF. The CDR3, as DNA: TGTGCCACCAGCAGAGTTCCAGGGGGTCACGATACGCAGTATTTT.

The chain employs TRBV7-2 and TRBJ1-2; possibly TRBD1 for D (5 bases). The CDR3 is 13 residues long. V was trimmed by 5 bases and J by 6 bases, leaving 13 bases between them. CDR1 is SGHTA and CDR2 is FQGNSA in the germline V gene. The CDR3: CASSKAGIDGYTF. In DNA, the CDR3 is TGTGCCAGCAGCAAGGCAGGGATCGATGGCTACACCTTC.

The chain joins TRBV4-3 to TRBJ1-1, with D maybe TRBD1 (5 bases). This CDR3 has 16 amino acids. The germline V gene encodes CDR1 LGHNA and CDR2 YSLEER. The V end was cut by 1 base, the J end by 6 bases, with 18 bases between. This chain's CDR3 is CASSQAPRAQWAEAFF. In nucleotides, the CDR3 is TGCGCCAGCAGCCAAGCGCCCAGGGCCCAGTGGGCTGAAGCTTTCTTT.

The CDR3 DNA reads as TGTGCCAGCAGCCCATTTGGACAGGCCTCAGCAGATACGCAGTATTTT. Translated: CASSPFGQASADTQYF. The genes are TRBV27 and TRBJ2-3; 7 bases line up with TRBD1. The CDR3 totals 16 residues. The germline CDR1 and CDR2 sequences are MNHEY and SMNVEV (reference sequence). V lost 6 bases and J lost 4; bases outside the gene matches: 13.

In regard to this clone: Distinct nucleotide sequences in the sample also encode this CDR3. V usage is TRBV18 and J usage is TRBJ2-7; 10 bases are shared with TRBD1. The J segment lost 2 bases and the V segment lost 3 bases, leaving 1 base of the junction unmatched. The CDR3 is 14 amino acids. Germline CDR1 reads KGHSH; CDR2 reads LQKENI. CDR3 coding DNA: TGTGCCAGCTCACCTGGGACAGGGGCCTACGAGCAGTACTTC. The encoded protein is CASSPGTGAYEQYF.

This clone was picked up one time. The chain employs TRBV30 and TRBJ2-1, with 7 nucleotides matching TRBD2. CDR1 is GTSNPN, CDR2 SVGIG, per germline (reference sequence). The length of the CDR3 is 14 residues. Losses at the gene ends were 0 bases for V and 10 bases for J; bases not matched to a gene: 9. In nucleotides, the CDR3 is TGTGCCTGGAGTGTATTGCGGGGGAGGCTCGAGCAGTTCTTC. Translation: CAWSVLRGRLEQFF. Full variable domain (outside the CDR3, taken from reference TRBV30 and TRBJ2-1): SQTIHQWPATLVQPVGSPLSLECTVEGTSNPNLYWYRQAAGRGLQLLFYSVGIGQISSEVPQNLSASRPQDRQFILSSKKLLLSDSGFYLCAWSVLRGRLEQFFGPGTRLTVL.

The CDR3 coding sequence is TGTGCCAGCAGTCGAAGCCGGGGACAGGGTCGAACCTACAATGAGCAGTTCTTC. It encodes CASSRSRGQGRTYNEQFF. The chain is built from TRBV7-9 and TRBJ2-1, with 9 bases lining up with TRBD1. Germline V gene sequence: CDR1 SEHNR, CDR2 FQNEAQ (reference sequence). The CDR3 sequence is 18 residues long. V trimming: 6 bases; J trimming: 2 bases; junction bases outside the gene matches: 14.

This clone was picked up a small number of times. Other nucleotide sequences from this sample produce the same CDR3. V is TRBV30 and J is TRBJ1-2; 9 bases agree with TRBD1. The junction had 1 base not matched to a gene; V was cut back by 0 bases and J by 5 bases. The V gene's germline CDR1 is GTSNPN and CDR2 SVGIG (reference sequence). CDR3 length: 13 amino acids. CDR3 in amino acids: CAWSVGQGYGYTF. The DNA for the CDR3 is TGTGCCTGGAGTGTCGGACAGGGGTATGGCTACACCTTC.

V gene TRBV29-1 combines with J gene TRBJ2-7; D may be TRBD2 (5 bases). V lost 4 bases and J lost 3, with 10 bases in between. The germline V gene has CDR1 SQVTM and CDR2 ANQGSEA. The CDR3 length is 12 residues. The CDR3 coding sequence is TGCAGCGTTGTAGGCGGAGGCTACGAGCAGTACTTC. As protein: CSVVGGGYEQYF.

The rearrangement uses TRBV19 and TRBJ1-5; 8 bases agree with TRBD1. Germline V gene lookup returns CDR1 LNHDA and CDR2 SQIVND (reference sequence). The V segment lost 7 bases and the J segment 6 bases; nucleotides outside the gene matches: 11. The CDR3 is made up of 15 amino acids. The CDR3 region has the DNA TGTGCCAGTAAACAGGGGGGGGTTCGACGTCAGCCCCAGCATTTT. Its protein product is CASKQGGVRRQPQHF.

The chain recombines TRBV20-1 with TRBJ2-1, with a possible D match to TRBD2 (5 bases). Germline loops: CDR1 DFQATT, CDR2 SNEGSKA (reference sequence). Trimming stripped 6 bases from V and 5 bases from J, with 5 bases between. CDR3 length equals 10 residues. CDR3 DNA sequence: TGCAGTGCGGAGGACAATGAGCAGTTCTTC. Protein: CSAEDNEQFF.

In this sample, this clone turned up many times. The CDR3 loop is CASSHEGWEEQFF. The CDR3 DNA follows: TGCGCCAGCAGCCATGAGGGTTGGGAGGAGCAGTTCTTC. The rearrangement joins TRBV4-3 to TRBJ2-1; tentative D call: TRBD2 (5 bases). The CDR3 length is 13 residues. Germline-derived CDR1 and CDR2 are LGHNA and YSLEER. V was cut by 3 bases and J by 10 bases, with 13 bases left in between.

This chain joins TRBV30 and TRBJ1-1; D is possibly TRBD1 (6 bases). V dropped 0 bases and J dropped 1 base, with 9 bases sitting between them. The germline V gene has CDR1 GTSNPN and CDR2 SVGIG (reference sequence). CDR3 length equals 14 residues. In nucleotides, the CDR3 is TGTGCCTGGAGTGTAGGCAGGGGGAACACTGAAGCTTTCTTT. Its translation is CAWSVGRGNTEAFF.

This clone has just a few counts. The gene calls are TRBV18 and TRBJ2-5; TRBD2 might be the D (5 bases). Germline V gene lookup returns CDR1 KGHSH and CDR2 LQKENI. This CDR3 region has 14 residues. Trimming pared 0 bases from V and 1 base from J, leaving 6 bases between. This chain's CDR3 is CASSPPEVQETQYF. For the CDR3, the DNA is TGTGCCAGCTCACCACCGGAGGTCCAAGAGACCCAGTACTTC.